This is a list of T cell receptor beta chains from one sample in a study of PD-1 blockade in classical Hodgkin lymphoma. Sequencing used immunoSEQ multiplex PCR; TCRdb keeps in-frame clones, though not all of them. Here the sample spans nearly 55,000 clones, 65% to 85% being singletons. The sample in question was peripheral blood mononuclear cells (PBMCs), obtained at baseline. These TCRs come from a human donor with classical Hodgkin lymphoma. CDR3s leave out the opening cysteine and the closing phenylalanine or tryptophan. D genes are given only for firm matches.

D gene: TRBD2; V gene: TRBV4-1; CDR3 length: 12; CDR3 protein: ASGGSVAIDTQY
D gene: NA; V gene: TRBV7-9; CDR3 length: 13; CDR3 protein: ASSFGSSSGNTIY
D gene: NA; V gene: TRBV20-1; CDR3 length: 9; CDR3 protein: SFAGQNIQY
D gene: NA; V gene: TRBV7-2; CDR3 length: 12; CDR3 protein: ASSPRTPDEKLF
D gene: TRBD1; V gene: TRBV6-6; CDR3 length: 13; CDR3 protein: ASSYSGQGPSEAF
D gene: TRBD1; V gene: TRBV28; CDR3 length: 12; CDR3 protein: ASSSGTGSYEQY
D gene: NA; V gene: TRBV10-3; CDR3 length: 12; CDR3 protein: AIRASPNTGELF
D gene: NA; V gene: TRBV5-6; CDR3 length: 10; CDR3 protein: ASSLWGNEQF
D gene: NA; V gene: TRBV6-1; CDR3 length: 12; CDR3 protein: ASSSTTGNTEAF
D gene: TRBD2; V gene: TRBV13; CDR3 length: 12; CDR3 protein: ASSPLSGRYEQY
D gene: TRBD2; V gene: TRBV5-6; CDR3 length: 15; CDR3 protein: ASSLGRTTSGYNEQF
D gene: NA; V gene: TRBV25-1; CDR3 length: 12; CDR3 protein: ASSVGRVGTEAF
D gene: NA; V gene: TRBV5-1; CDR3 length: 14; CDR3 protein: ASSLTARTSGNTIY
D gene: TRBD2; V gene: TRBV7-2; CDR3 length: 13; CDR3 protein: ASSLAASGEYEQY
D gene: TRBD2; V gene: TRBV27; CDR3 length: 15; CDR3 protein: ASSPVLSSGSSGELF
D gene: NA; V gene: TRBV5-6; CDR3 length: 12; CDR3 protein: ASTWGRLNTEAF
D gene: NA; V gene: TRBV4-1; CDR3 length: 13; CDR3 protein: ASSQDPTSDEKLF
D gene: NA; V gene: TRBV19; CDR3 length: 11; CDR3 protein: ASSKTGNQPQH
D gene: TRBD1; V gene: TRBV30; CDR3 length: 14; CDR3 protein: AWSSDRGRLNEKLF
D gene: NA; V gene: TRBV6-5; CDR3 length: 13; CDR3 protein: ASSFTQGLTGELF
D gene: NA; V gene: TRBV10-3; CDR3 length: 12; CDR3 protein: AINDGVTGNTIY
D gene: TRBD1; V gene: TRBV6-5; CDR3 length: 11; CDR3 protein: ASKGTGRGEQF
D gene: NA; V gene: TRBV5-1; CDR3 length: 9; CDR3 protein: ASSFNTEAF
D gene: NA; V gene: TRBV7-9; CDR3 length: 13; CDR3 protein: ASSSRYRVTDTQY
D gene: NA; V gene: TRBV7-3; CDR3 length: 11; CDR3 protein: ASSRARDTEAF
D gene: NA; V gene: TRBV6-6; CDR3 length: 14; CDR3 protein: ASRDRRTSGANVLT
D gene: NA; V gene: TRBV5-1; CDR3 length: 12; CDR3 protein: ASSPVDMNTEAF
D gene: NA; V gene: TRBV4-3; CDR3 length: 13; CDR3 protein: ASSRYGGPTGELF
D gene: NA; V gene: TRBV4-1; CDR3 length: 13; CDR3 protein: ASRKGRLGPDTQY
D gene: NA; V gene: TRBV29-1; CDR3 length: 11; CDR3 protein: SVAGRQRTEAF
D gene: NA; V gene: TRBV6-5; CDR3 length: 13; CDR3 protein: ASRTHQHRHTEAF
D gene: NA; V gene: TRBV7-9; CDR3 length: 11; CDR3 protein: ASSYLGHGELF
D gene: TRBD2; V gene: TRBV7-6; CDR3 length: 12; CDR3 protein: ASAVSSGSGEQY
D gene: NA; V gene: TRBV9; CDR3 length: 13; CDR3 protein: ASSVPSDYHNEQF
D gene: TRBD1; V gene: TRBV19; CDR3 length: 14; CDR3 protein: ASSIARDRGLQPQH
D gene: NA; V gene: TRBV7-9; CDR3 length: 11; CDR3 protein: AHRGRGSNEQF